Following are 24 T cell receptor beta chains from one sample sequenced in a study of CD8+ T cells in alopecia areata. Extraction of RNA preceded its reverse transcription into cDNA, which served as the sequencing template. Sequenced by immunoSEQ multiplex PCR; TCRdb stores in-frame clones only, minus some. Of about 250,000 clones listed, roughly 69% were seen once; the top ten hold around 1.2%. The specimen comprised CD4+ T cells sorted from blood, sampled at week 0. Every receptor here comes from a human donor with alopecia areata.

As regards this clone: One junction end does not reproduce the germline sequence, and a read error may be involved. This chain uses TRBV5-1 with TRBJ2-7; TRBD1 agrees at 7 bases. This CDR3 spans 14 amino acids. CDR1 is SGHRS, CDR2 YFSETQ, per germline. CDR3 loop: CASSRTGRSCEQYF. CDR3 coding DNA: TGCGCCAGCAGCAGGACAGGCCGCTCCTGCGAGCAGTACTTC.

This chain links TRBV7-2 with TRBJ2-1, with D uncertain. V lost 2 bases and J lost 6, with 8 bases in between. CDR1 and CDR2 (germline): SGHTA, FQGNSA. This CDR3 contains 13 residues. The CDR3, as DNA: TGTGCCAGCAGCTTAAACAAGGCCAATGAGCAGTTCTTC. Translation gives CASSLNKANEQFF. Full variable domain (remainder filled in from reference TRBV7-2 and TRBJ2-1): GAGVSQSPSNKVTEKGKDVELRCDPISGHTALYWYRQSLGQGLEFLIYFQGNSAPDKSGLPSDRFSAERTGGSVSTLTIQRTQQEDSAVYLCASSLNKANEQFFGPGTRLTVL.

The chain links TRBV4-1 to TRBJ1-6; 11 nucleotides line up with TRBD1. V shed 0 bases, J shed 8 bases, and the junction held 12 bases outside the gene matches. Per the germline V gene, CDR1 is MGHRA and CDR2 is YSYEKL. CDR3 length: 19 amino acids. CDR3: CASSQDTLVGTGGYSPLHF. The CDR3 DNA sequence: TGCGCCAGCAGCCAAGATACTTTGGTCGGGACAGGGGGTTATTCACCCCTCCACTTT.

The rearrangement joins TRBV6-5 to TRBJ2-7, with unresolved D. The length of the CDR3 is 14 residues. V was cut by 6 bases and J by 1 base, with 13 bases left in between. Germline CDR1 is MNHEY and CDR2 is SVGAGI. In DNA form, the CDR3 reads TGTGCCAGCAGCCCCCGAGAAAGGTCCTACGAGCAGTACTTC. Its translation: CASSPRERSYEQYF.

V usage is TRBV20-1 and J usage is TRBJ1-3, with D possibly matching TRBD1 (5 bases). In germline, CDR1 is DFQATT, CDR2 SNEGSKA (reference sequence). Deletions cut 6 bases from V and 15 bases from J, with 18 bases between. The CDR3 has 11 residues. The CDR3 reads CSAASGGGGYF. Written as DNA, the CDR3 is TGCAGTGCAGCCTCAGGTGGGGGTGGATATTTT.

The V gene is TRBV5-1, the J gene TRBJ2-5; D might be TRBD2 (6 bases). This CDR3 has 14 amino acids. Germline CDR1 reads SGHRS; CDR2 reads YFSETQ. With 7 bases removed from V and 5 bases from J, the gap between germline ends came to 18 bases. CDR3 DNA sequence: TGCGCCAGCCACTCGTCGGCGGGGCCGGAGACCCAGTACTTC. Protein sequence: CASHSSAGPETQYF.

DNA for the CDR3: TGCGCCAGCAGACCGACAGGGGATCAGACCCAGTACTTC. It translates to CASRPTGDQTQYF. J is TRBJ2-5 and V is TRBV23-1; 8 nucleotides align to TRBD1. TRBV23-1 is placed among ORFs of uncertain function. V lost 6 bases to trimming and J lost 6 bases; unmatched junction nucleotides: 6. The CDR3 consists of 13 residues.

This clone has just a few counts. The chain's CDR3 is CSVESGGTGGWYGYTF. CDR3 coding DNA: TGCAGCGTTGAAAGCGGGGGAACAGGGGGCTGGTATGGCTACACCTTC. The chain carries TRBV29-1 and TRBJ1-2; 9 bases line up with TRBD1. From germline, CDR1 is SQVTM and CDR2 ANQGSEA. The CDR3 consists of 16 residues. With V trimmed by 2 bases and J by 5 bases, 12 bases remained unmatched.

The CDR3: CASPQGGRQPQHF. For the CDR3, the DNA is TGCGCCAGCCCCCAGGGGGGGCGACAGCCCCAGCATTTT. This rearrangement joins TRBV23-1 to TRBJ1-5; 7 bases line up with TRBD1. TRBV23-1 is identified as an open reading frame with a role that is uncertain. The CDR3 sequence is 13 residues long. The junction had 8 bases not matched to a gene; V was cut back by 8 bases and J by 7 bases.

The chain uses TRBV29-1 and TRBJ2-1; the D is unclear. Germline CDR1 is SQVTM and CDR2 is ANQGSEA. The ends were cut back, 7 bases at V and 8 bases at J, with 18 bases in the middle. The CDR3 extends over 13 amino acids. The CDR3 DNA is TGCAGCGGGCGATGGGCAAGAAGGGATGAGCAGTTCTTC. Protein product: CSGRWARRDEQFF.

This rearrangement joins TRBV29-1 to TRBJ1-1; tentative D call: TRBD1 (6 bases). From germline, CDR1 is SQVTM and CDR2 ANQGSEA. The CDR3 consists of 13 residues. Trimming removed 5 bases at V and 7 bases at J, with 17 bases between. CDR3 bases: TGCAGCGTTCACCGGAGGGGGGGCCGTGAAGCTTTCTTT. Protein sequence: CSVHRRGGREAFF.

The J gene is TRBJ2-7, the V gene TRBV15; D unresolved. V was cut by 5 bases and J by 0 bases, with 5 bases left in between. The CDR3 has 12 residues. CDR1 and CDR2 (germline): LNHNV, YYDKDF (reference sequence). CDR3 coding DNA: TGTGCCACCAGCTACAGCTCCTACGAGCAGTACTTC. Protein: CATSYSSYEQYF.

This CDR3 reads CSVEGRGNTEAFF. As DNA, the CDR3 is TGCAGCGTGGAGGGACGGGGGAACACTGAAGCTTTCTTT. The chain uses TRBV29-1 and TRBJ1-1; tentative D call: TRBD1 (5 bases). The CDR3 sequence is 13 residues long. Germline V gene lookup returns CDR1 SQVTM and CDR2 ANQGSEA. V was trimmed by 6 bases and J by 1 base, leaving 12 bases between them.

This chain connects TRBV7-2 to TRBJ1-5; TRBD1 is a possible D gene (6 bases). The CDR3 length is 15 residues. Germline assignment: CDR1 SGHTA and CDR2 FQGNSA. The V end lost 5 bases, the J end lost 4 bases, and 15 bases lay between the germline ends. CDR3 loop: CASSLTGFPNQPQHF. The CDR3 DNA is TGTGCCAGCAGCCTTACAGGGTTCCCAAATCAGCCCCAGCATTTT.

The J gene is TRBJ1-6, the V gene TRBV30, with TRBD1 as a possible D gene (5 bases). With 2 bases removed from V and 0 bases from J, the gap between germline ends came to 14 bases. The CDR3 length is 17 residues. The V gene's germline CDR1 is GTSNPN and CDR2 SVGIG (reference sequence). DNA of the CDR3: TGTGCCTGGAGTACCGCGACAGTGAGCTCCTATAATTCACCCCTCCACTTT. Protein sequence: CAWSTATVSSYNSPLHF. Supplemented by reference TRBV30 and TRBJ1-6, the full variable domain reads SQTIHQWPATLVQPVGSPLSLECTVEGTSNPNLYWYRQAAGRGLQLLFYSVGIGQISSEVPQNLSASRPQDRQFILSSKKLLLSDSGFYLCAWSTATVSSYNSPLHFGNGTRLTVT.

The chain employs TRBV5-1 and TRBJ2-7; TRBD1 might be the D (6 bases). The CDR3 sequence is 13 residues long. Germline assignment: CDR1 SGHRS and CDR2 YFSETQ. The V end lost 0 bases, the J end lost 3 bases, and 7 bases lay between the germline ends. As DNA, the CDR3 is TGCGCCAGCAGCTTGGGGACAGACTACGAGCAGTACTTC. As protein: CASSLGTDYEQYF.

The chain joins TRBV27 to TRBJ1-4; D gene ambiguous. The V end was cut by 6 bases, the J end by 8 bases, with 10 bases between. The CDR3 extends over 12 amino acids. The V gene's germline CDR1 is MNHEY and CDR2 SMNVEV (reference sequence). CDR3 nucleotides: TGTGCCAGCAGGTCCAGGAGGGAAAAACTGTTTTTT. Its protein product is CASRSRREKLFF.

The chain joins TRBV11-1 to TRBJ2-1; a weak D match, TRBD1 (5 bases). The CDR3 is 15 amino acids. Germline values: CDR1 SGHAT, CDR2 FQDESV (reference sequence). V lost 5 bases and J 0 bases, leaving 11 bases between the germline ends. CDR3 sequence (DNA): TGTGCCAGCAGCCTGAGACAGAGCTCCTACAATGAGCAGTTCTTC. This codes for CASSLRQSSYNEQFF. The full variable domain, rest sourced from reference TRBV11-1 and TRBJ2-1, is EAEVAQSPRYKITEKSQAVAFWCDPISGHATLYWYRQILGQGPELLVQFQDESVVDDSQLPKDRFSAERLKGVDSTLKIQPAELGDSAMYLCASSLRQSSYNEQFFGPGTRLTVL.

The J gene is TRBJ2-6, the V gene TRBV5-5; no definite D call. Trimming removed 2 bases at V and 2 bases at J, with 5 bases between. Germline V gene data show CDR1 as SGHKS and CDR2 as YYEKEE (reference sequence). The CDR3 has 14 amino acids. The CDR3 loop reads CASSFRTGANVLTF. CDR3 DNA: TGTGCCAGCAGCTTTAGGACTGGGGCCAACGTCCTGACTTTC.

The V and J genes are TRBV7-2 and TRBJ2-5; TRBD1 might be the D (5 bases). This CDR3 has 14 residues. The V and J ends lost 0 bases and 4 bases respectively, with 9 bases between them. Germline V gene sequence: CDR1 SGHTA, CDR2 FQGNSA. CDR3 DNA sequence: TGTGCCAGCAGCTTAGCCACAGGCTTAGAGACCCAGTACTTC. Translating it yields CASSLATGLETQYF. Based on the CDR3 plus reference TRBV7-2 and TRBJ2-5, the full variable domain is GAGVSQSPSNKVTEKGKDVELRCDPISGHTALYWYRQSLGQGLEFLIYFQGNSAPDKSGLPSDRFSAERTGGSVSTLTIQRTQQEDSAVYLCASSLATGLETQYFGPGTRLLVL.

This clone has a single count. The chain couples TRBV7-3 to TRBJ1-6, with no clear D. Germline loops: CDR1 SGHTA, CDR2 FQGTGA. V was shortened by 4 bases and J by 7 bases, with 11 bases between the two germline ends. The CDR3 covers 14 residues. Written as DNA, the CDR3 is TGTGCCAGCAGCTCCCGAGGCCCCAATTCACCCCTCCACTTT. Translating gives CASSSRGPNSPLHF.

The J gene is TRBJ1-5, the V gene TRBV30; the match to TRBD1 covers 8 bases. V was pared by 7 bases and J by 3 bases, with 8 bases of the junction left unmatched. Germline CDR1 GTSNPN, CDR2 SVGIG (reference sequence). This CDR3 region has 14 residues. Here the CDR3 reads CAYTRDRNNQPQHF. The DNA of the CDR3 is TGTGCCTACACGCGGGACAGGAACAATCAGCCCCAGCATTTT. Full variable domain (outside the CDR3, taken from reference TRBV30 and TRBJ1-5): SQTIHQWPATLVQPVGSPLSLECTVEGTSNPNLYWYRQAAGRGLQLLFYSVGIGQISSEVPQNLSASRPQDRQFILSSKKLLLSDSGFYLCAYTRDRNNQPQHFGDGTRLSIL.

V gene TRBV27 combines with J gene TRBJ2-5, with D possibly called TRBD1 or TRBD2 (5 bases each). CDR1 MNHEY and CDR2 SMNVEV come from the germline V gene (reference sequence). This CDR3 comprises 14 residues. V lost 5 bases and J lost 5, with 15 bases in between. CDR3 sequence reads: CASSPWGIGETQYF. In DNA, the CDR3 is TGTGCCAGCAGTCCATGGGGGATAGGGGAGACCCAGTACTTC.

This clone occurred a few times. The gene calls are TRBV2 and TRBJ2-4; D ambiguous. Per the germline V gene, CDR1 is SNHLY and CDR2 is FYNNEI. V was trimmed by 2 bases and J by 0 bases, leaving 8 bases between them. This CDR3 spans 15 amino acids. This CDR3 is CASSESVGAKNIQYF. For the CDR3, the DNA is TGTGCCAGCAGTGAAAGTGTGGGAGCCAAAAACATTCAGTACTTC.